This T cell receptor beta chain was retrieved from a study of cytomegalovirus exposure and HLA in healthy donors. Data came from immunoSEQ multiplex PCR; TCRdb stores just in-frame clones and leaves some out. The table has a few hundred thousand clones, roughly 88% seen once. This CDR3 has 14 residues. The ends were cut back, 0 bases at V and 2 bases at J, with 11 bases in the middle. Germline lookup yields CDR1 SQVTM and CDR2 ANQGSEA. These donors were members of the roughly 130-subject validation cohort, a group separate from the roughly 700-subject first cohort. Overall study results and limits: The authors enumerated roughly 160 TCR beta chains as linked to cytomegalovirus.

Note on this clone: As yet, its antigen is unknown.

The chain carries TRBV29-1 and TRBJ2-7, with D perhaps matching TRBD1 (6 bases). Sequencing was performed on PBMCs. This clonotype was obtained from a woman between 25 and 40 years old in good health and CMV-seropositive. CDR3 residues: CSVEDRGPPYEQYF. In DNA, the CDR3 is TGCAGCGTTGAAGACAGGGGACCCCCCTACGAGCAGTACTTC.